This paragraph covers one T cell receptor (beta chain) sequence. These data are taken from a study of tumour-infiltrating T cells in Burkitt lymphoma. Study overall: Overall and progression-free survival were predicted by productive clonality.

Here immunoSEQ multiplex PCR was the method, and the copy in TCRdb shows in-frame clones only, minus some. The sample has thousands of clones; roughly 73% are singletons. This CDR3 contains 14 residues. The ends lost 2 bases at V and 5 bases at J; junction bases unmatched: 4. Per the germline V gene, CDR1 is MNHEY and CDR2 is SMNVEV (reference sequence). The chain uses TRBV27 and TRBJ1-2, with 8 bases aligning to TRBD1. The sequenced sample consisted of tumor tissue. The sequence was obtained from a human donor with diffuse large B-cell lymphoma. The CDR3 DNA follows: TGTGCCAGCAGTTTACGGCAGGGGGCGTATGGCTACACCTTC. It encodes CASSLRQGAYGYTF.